The clone carrying this T cell receptor beta chain was seen ten or more times. This sample is part of a study of Graves' ophthalmopathy and Graves' hyperthyroidism. Trimming took 4 bases from V and 2 from J, leaving 12 bases between them. Germline V gene lookup returns CDR1 SNHLY and CDR2 FYNNEI. This CDR3 has 15 amino acids. PBMCs were isolated by Ficoll-Paque density gradient centrifugation, using roughly 9.7 ml of fresh peripheral blood as the starting material. Amplification from RNA transcripts yielded the TCR beta CDR3 regions. The first round was an RT-PCR with HTBI primers, and the second round was a multiplex PCR. In TCRdb, the multiplex PCR reads were re-called with MiXCR into one record per CDR3 protein. The table lists more than 300,000 distinct CDR3 sequences, roughly 15% of them singletons, with about 7% in the top ten.

The sample was peripheral blood. This sequence joins TRBV2 and TRBJ1-5; D not certain. The clonotype was recovered from a woman in her late teens or twenties with stable Graves' hyperthyroidism. In DNA, the CDR3 is TGTGCCAGCAGTGTGGAGTATTCGGGCAATCAGCCCCAGCATTTT. Encoded protein: CASSVEYSGNQPQHF.